This T cell receptor beta chain is drawn from a study of identifying expanded T cells in peripheral blood. No infections or other immune events were documented during collection. This CDR3 has 16 residues. Looked up from germline, CDR1 is SGHVS and CDR2 is FQNEAQ. J was trimmed by 2 bases and V by 5 bases; bases with no gene match: 5. Worth noting for this clone: Its antigen is unidentified.

Data came from immunoSEQ multiplex PCR; TCRdb stores just in-frame clones and leaves some out. The repertoire includes some 93,000 clones, around nine tenths of them detected once, and approximately 3.9% sits in the top ten. Overall study results and limits: Differentially abundant clones: roughly 1.2 between replicates, 15 to 17 at two to three weeks, 19 to 20 at four.

This receptor was obtained from a person aged 18 to 75 in good health. The sequenced material came from blood. The chain links TRBV7-8 to TRBJ2-3; 12 nucleotides align to TRBD2. CDR3 sequence: CASSPGLAGNTDTQYF. CDR3 in DNA: TGTGCCAGCAGCCCTGGACTAGCGGGAAACACAGATACGCAGTATTTT.